These T cell receptor beta chains were read from a single sample in a study of T cell responses to AZD1222 COVID-19 vaccine. TCRdb's copy holds only in-frame clones and misses some; the assay was immunoSEQ multiplex PCR. The sample yields about 140,000 clones, more than 75% seen once. The sequenced sample was peripheral blood, obtained 28 days after the second AZD1222 dose. The receptors were sampled from an adult who received the AZD1222 COVID-19 vaccine. Each CDR3 is given with its conserved first and last residue. D genes are given only for firm matches. Not all rows give a size; the values are once, few, many and, for expanded clones, a class.

clone size: NA; V gene: TRBV2; CDR3 length: 16; J gene: TRBJ2-1; D gene: TRBD2; CDR3 DNA: TGTGCCAGCAGACCATCCGGGACTACTTACTACAATGAGCAGTTCTTC; CDR3 protein: CASRPSGTTYYNEQFF
clone size: few; V gene: TRBV6-2/TRBV6-3; CDR3 length: 15; J gene: TRBJ1-1; D gene: NA; CDR3 DNA: TGTGCCAGCAGTTATTATGACATTCAGAACACTGAAGCTTTCTTT; CDR3 protein: CASSYYDIQNTEAFF
clone size: NA; V gene: TRBV5-1; CDR3 length: 15; J gene: TRBJ2-1; D gene: TRBD2; CDR3 DNA: TGCGCCAGCAGCCCGGGACTAGCGGAATACAATGAGCAGTTCTTC; CDR3 protein: CASSPGLAEYNEQFF
clone size: NA; V gene: TRBV7-2; CDR3 length: 17; J gene: TRBJ2-7; D gene: NA; CDR3 DNA: TGTGCCAGCAGCTTCGGGTTGGTGGCAGGGAATTCCTACGAGCAGTACTTC; CDR3 protein: CASSFGLVAGNSYEQYF
clone size: NA; V gene: TRBV5-1; CDR3 length: 15; J gene: TRBJ2-7; D gene: TRBD2; CDR3 DNA: TGCGCCAGCAGCTCCTTAGCGGGTACTGCCTACGAGCAGTACTTC; CDR3 protein: CASSSLAGTAYEQYF
clone size: NA; V gene: TRBV19; CDR3 length: 17; J gene: TRBJ2-4; D gene: NA; CDR3 DNA: TGTGCCAGTAGCCACGACTTCAGTTCGCTAGCCAAAAACATTCAGTACTTC; CDR3 protein: CASSHDFSSLAKNIQYF
clone size: NA; V gene: TRBV28; CDR3 length: 14; J gene: TRBJ1-2; D gene: NA; CDR3 DNA: TGTGCCAGCAGTTTCGACAGTTCCATCTATGGCTACACCTTC; CDR3 protein: CASSFDSSIYGYTF
clone size: once; V gene: TRBV6-4; CDR3 length: 15; J gene: TRBJ2-2; D gene: NA; CDR3 DNA: TGTGCCAGTTCACGGGACTTCGCGAACACCGGGGAGCTGTTTTTT; CDR3 protein: CASSRDFANTGELFF
clone size: NA; V gene: TRBV18; CDR3 length: 19; J gene: TRBJ1-5; D gene: TRBD1; CDR3 DNA: TGTGCCAGCTCACCGCAAGGGGGGGGCAGGGGGCCTAACAATCAGCCCCAGCATTTT; CDR3 protein: CASSPQGGGRGPNNQPQHF
clone size: once; V gene: TRBV9; CDR3 length: 15; J gene: TRBJ1-2; D gene: NA; CDR3 DNA: TGTGCCAGCAGCGTAGCTCCGACAGTGACCTATGGCTACACCTTC; CDR3 protein: CASSVAPTVTYGYTF
clone size: NA; V gene: TRBV5-1; CDR3 length: 16; J gene: TRBJ2-7; D gene: NA; CDR3 DNA: TGCGCCAGCAGCTTGGGGGGGCAAGTGAGCTCCTACGAGCAGTACTTC; CDR3 protein: CASSLGGQVSSYEQYF
clone size: NA; V gene: TRBV28; CDR3 length: 15; J gene: TRBJ1-6; D gene: TRBD1; CDR3 DNA: TGTGCCAGCAGACCCGCAGACAGGGATAATTCACCCCTCCACTTT; CDR3 protein: CASRPADRDNSPLHF
clone size: NA; V gene: TRBV7-9; CDR3 length: 16; J gene: TRBJ1-4; D gene: NA; CDR3 DNA: TGTGCCAGCAGCTTACAGGGGACGAGGGATAATGAAAAACTGTTTTTT; CDR3 protein: CASSLQGTRDNEKLFF
clone size: NA; V gene: TRBV6-5; CDR3 length: 14; J gene: TRBJ2-2; D gene: NA; CDR3 DNA: TGTGCCAGCAGTTACTCAGGGTTCACCGGGGAGCTGTTTTTT; CDR3 protein: CASSYSGFTGELFF
clone size: NA; V gene: TRBV30; CDR3 length: 13; J gene: TRBJ1-1; D gene: NA; CDR3 DNA: TGTGCCTGGAGTAAGCAGTGGGACACTGAAGCTTTCTTT; CDR3 protein: CAWSKQWDTEAFF
clone size: NA; V gene: TRBV19; CDR3 length: 13; J gene: TRBJ1-1; D gene: NA; CDR3 DNA: TGTGCCAGTAGTTATTTTCCGAACACTGAAGCTTTCTTT; CDR3 protein: CASSYFPNTEAFF
clone size: NA; V gene: TRBV19; CDR3 length: 14; J gene: TRBJ1-5; D gene: NA; CDR3 DNA: TGTGCCAGCACGGGACACCTTAGCAATCAGCCCCAGCATTTT; CDR3 protein: CASTGHLSNQPQHF
clone size: NA; V gene: TRBV12-3/TRBV12-4; CDR3 length: 12; J gene: TRBJ1-5; D gene: NA; CDR3 DNA: TGTGCCAGCAGTTTAGCCCCCCTCGGACCGCATTTT; CDR3 protein: CASSLAPLGPHF
clone size: once; V gene: TRBV27; CDR3 length: 16; J gene: TRBJ2-5; D gene: NA; CDR3 DNA: TGTGCCAGCAGTTTAGGAGGGGACAGTCCGCAAGAGACCCAGTACTTC; CDR3 protein: CASSLGGDSPQETQYF
clone size: NA; V gene: TRBV28; CDR3 length: 12; J gene: TRBJ1-3; D gene: NA; CDR3 DNA: TGTGCCAGCAGTTTATTTGGCCGCACCATATATTTT; CDR3 protein: CASSLFGRTIYF
clone size: NA; V gene: TRBV5-5; CDR3 length: 15; J gene: TRBJ1-6; D gene: TRBD1; CDR3 DNA: TGTGCCAGCAGCACTGGGACAGGGCAGCGATCACCCCTCCACTTT; CDR3 protein: CASSTGTGQRSPLHF
clone size: NA; V gene: TRBV9; CDR3 length: 16; J gene: TRBJ2-1; D gene: TRBD2; CDR3 DNA: TGTGCCAGCAGCGTAGACTCGGGAGGGGGCTACAATGAGCAGTTCTTC; CDR3 protein: CASSVDSGGGYNEQFF
clone size: NA; V gene: TRBV11-2; CDR3 length: 15; J gene: TRBJ2-2; D gene: NA; CDR3 DNA: TGTGCCAGCAGCTCCCTCAGGGGGGCCCCCGGGGAGCTGTTTTTT; CDR3 protein: CASSSLRGAPGELFF
clone size: NA; V gene: TRBV6-2/TRBV6-3; CDR3 length: 12; J gene: TRBJ2-7; D gene: NA; CDR3 DNA: TGTGCCAGCAGTTACAGTTCCCACGAGCAGTACTTC; CDR3 protein: CASSYSSHEQYF
clone size: NA; V gene: TRBV11-3; CDR3 length: 13; J gene: TRBJ1-1; D gene: NA; CDR3 DNA: TGTGCCAGCAGCTTAGACGGAAACACTGAAGCTTTCTTT; CDR3 protein: CASSLDGNTEAFF